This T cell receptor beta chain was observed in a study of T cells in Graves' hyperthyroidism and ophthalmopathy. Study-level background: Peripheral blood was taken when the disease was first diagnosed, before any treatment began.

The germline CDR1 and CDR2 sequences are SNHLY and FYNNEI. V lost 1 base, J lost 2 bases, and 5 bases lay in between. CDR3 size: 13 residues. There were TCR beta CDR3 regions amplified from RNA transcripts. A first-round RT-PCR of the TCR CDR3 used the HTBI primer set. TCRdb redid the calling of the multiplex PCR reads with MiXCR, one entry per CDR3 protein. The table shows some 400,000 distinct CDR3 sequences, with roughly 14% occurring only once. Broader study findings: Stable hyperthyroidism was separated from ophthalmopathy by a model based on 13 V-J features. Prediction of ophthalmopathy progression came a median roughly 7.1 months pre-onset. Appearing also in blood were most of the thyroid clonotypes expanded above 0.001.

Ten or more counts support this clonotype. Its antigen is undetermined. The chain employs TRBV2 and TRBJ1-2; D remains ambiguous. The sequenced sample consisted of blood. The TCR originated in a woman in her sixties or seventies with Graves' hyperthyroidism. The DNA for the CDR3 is TGTGCCAGCAGTGAAGACGGGAACTATGGCTACACCTTC. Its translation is CASSEDGNYGYTF.